Detailed here is one T cell receptor beta chain. Its antigen is not identified. Germline and junction disagree at one end, which may indicate a read error. The sample belongs to a study of Graves' ophthalmopathy and Graves' hyperthyroidism. Study results and caveats: Using 13 signatures, a model distinguished ophthalmopathy from stable hyperthyroidism, reaching more than 85% sensitivity and over 65% specificity.

CDR1 and CDR2 from the germline V gene are ENHRY and SYGVKD. This CDR3 contains 16 residues. TCR beta CDR3 amplification used RNA transcripts. In the first round, RT-PCR was carried out with HTBI primers, and a multiplex PCR formed the second round. TCRdb processed the multiplex PCR reads anew with MiXCR; each CDR3 protein has one entry. The sample yields 740,000 or so distinct CDR3 sequences, roughly 40% seen once. The TCR originated in an adult man with Graves' ophthalmopathy. The sequenced sample consisted of peripheral blood. The V and J genes are TRBV10-3 and TRBJ1-2; TRBD1 matches 7 bases. The CDR3 protein is CASSYSRTGRTGGYTF. The CDR3 DNA sequence: TGTGCCAGCAGTTACTCTAGGACAGGACGAACGGGGGGCTACACCTTC.